This T cell receptor (beta chain) was captured by sequencing in a study of T cells in Graves' hyperthyroidism and ophthalmopathy. At the level of the study: Peripheral blood was secured at the point of initial diagnosis, before any treatment.

Based on clinical symptoms, serum thyroxine and TRAb, thyroid ultrasound and orbital computed tomography, diagnoses were reached. The PBMCs studied were ones that came from roughly 11 ml fresh peripheral blood. The CDR3 sequence is 16 residues long. The V and J ends lost 2 bases and 3 bases, in that order; junction bases with no gene match: 5. Germline V CDR1 and CDR2: MDHEN, SYDVKM. The source material, RNA transcripts, was used to amplify TCR beta CDR3 regions. The HTBI set primed first-round TCR CDR3 RT-PCR. TCRdb recomputed calls from the multiplex PCR reads with MiXCR, one row per CDR3 protein. Of about 420,000 distinct CDR3 sequences in the sample, roughly 15% were seen once. This clonotype was seen ten or more times.

This rearrangement joins TRBV28 to TRBJ2-1, with 9 bases aligning to TRBD2. The sample was blood. This TCR came from a young woman with Graves' hyperthyroidism. The CDR3 nucleotides are TGTGCCAGCAGTTTACTGCGGGAGGGTTACTACAATGAGCAGTTCTTC. Encoded protein: CASSLLREGYYNEQFF.